The present TCR beta chain was sequenced within a study of T cell responses to AZD1222 COVID-19 vaccine. Broader study findings: The study found Spike-specific TCR breadth and depth rose after two AZD1222 doses. Spike was spanned by vaccine-associated CD4 TCRs, which were dominant at 160-218 and 743-854. In the spike-specific TCR repertoire, nearly half reportedly target unmutated variant regions.

The CDR3 has 14 amino acids. V lost 4 bases, J lost 1 base, and 10 bases lay in between. The germline gives CDR1 KGHSH, CDR2 LQKENI. Assay used: immunoSEQ multiplex PCR; TCRdb lists only in-frame clones, some missing. The sample lists 100,000 or so clones, less than 95% occurring once. Note on this clone: Its antigen remains unidentified.

The sample in question was peripheral blood, obtained on day 0 of AZD1222 vaccination. The clonotype comes from an adult in good health. The rearrangement uses TRBV18 and TRBJ1-2, with D uncertain. CDR3 in amino acids: CASSRPADNYGYTF. Here the CDR3 DNA reads TGTGCCAGCTCACGCCCGGCCGATAACTATGGCTACACCTTC.